One sample yielded the 30 T cell receptor beta chains listed below, sequenced in a study of shared clonotypes between healthy human individuals. The repertoire was sequenced with immunoSEQ multiplex PCR; TCRdb's copy has only in-frame clones and lacks some. The sample includes about 820,000 clones, 80% to 95% of them seen just once. In the naive CD8 group, cells lacked CD45RO and were positively selected for CCR7, so terminally differentiated effector memory CD45RA+ cells were left out. The sample was naive CD8+ T cells sorted from blood. The receptors shown here come from a man aged 25 to 45 in good health.

The genes are TRBV27 and TRBJ2-1; 13 bases are a match to TRBD2. V shed 3 bases and J 4 bases; nucleotides not matched to a gene: 3. Germline V CDR1 and CDR2: MNHEY, SMNVEV (reference sequence). There are 16 residues in the CDR3. The CDR3 reads CASSFRTSGGYNEQFF. The CDR3 DNA sequence: TGTGCCAGCAGTTTTCGGACTAGCGGGGGATACAATGAGCAGTTCTTC.

The CDR3 loop is CASSFNIEGQEKRDSYNEQFF. In nucleotides, the CDR3 is TGTGCCAGCAGCTTTAACATTGAAGGACAGGAAAAAAGAGACTCCTACAATGAGCAGTTCTTC. The genes are TRBV7-8 and TRBJ2-1, with 7 bases identical to TRBD1. The ends lost 3 bases at V and 0 bases at J; junction bases unmatched: 20. Germline V gene sequence: CDR1 SGHVS, CDR2 FQNEAQ. CDR3 length equals 21 residues.

V is TRBV9 and J is TRBJ1-4, with 7 bases lining up with TRBD1. J was trimmed by 3 bases and V by 3 bases; bases with no gene match: 5. Looked up from germline, CDR1 is SGDLS and CDR2 is YYNGEE. CDR3 length equals 15 residues. In DNA form, the CDR3 reads TGTGCCAGCAGCGCTAGGACAGGCTCTAATGAAAAACTGTTTTTT. It specifies CASSARTGSNEKLFF.

The V gene is TRBV27, the J gene TRBJ2-1, with 16 bases matching TRBD2. The V and J ends lost 6 bases and 6 bases, in that order; junction bases with no gene match: 8. Per germline, CDR1 MNHEY and CDR2 SMNVEV (reference sequence). This CDR3 has 17 amino acids. CDR3 region: CASREGTSGRAVNEQFF. The CDR3 DNA sequence: TGTGCCAGCAGAGAGGGGACTAGCGGGAGGGCCGTCAATGAGCAGTTCTTC.

The rearrangement joins TRBV7-9 to TRBJ2-5; no clear D gene. Trimming removed 2 bases at V and 1 base at J, with 5 bases between. The germline V gene has CDR1 SEHNR and CDR2 FQNEAQ (reference sequence). This CDR3 is built from 13 residues. This CDR3 is CASSLLSQETQYF. The CDR3, as DNA: TGTGCCAGCAGCTTACTCAGCCAAGAGACCCAGTACTTC.

The chain is built from TRBV7-9 and TRBJ2-2; D gene ambiguous. Germline V gives CDR1 SEHNR, CDR2 FQNEAQ (reference sequence). V lost 3 bases and J 1 base, leaving 9 bases between the germline ends. CDR3 length: 15 residues. The CDR3 DNA sequence: TGTGCCAGCAGCTTCGGTCCGGGGAACACCGGGGAGCTGTTTTTT. Amino acid sequence: CASSFGPGNTGELFF.

The V gene is TRBV10-3, the J gene TRBJ2-5, with TRBD2 identical over 7 bases. The ends lost 3 bases at V and 3 bases at J; junction bases unmatched: 10. Germline V gene data show CDR1 as ENHRY and CDR2 as SYGVKD. The length of the CDR3 is 16 residues. CDR3: CAISDPGAGREETQYF. The CDR3 DNA reads as TGTGCCATCAGTGACCCCGGGGCTGGGAGGGAAGAGACCCAGTACTTC.

V gene TRBV7-9 combines with J gene TRBJ2-6, with 11 bases that match TRBD1. V shed 5 bases and J 0 bases; nucleotides not matched to a gene: 9. Germline CDR1 is SEHNR and CDR2 is FQNEAQ (reference sequence). The CDR3 is 19 residues long. The CDR3 DNA reads as TGTGCCAGCAGCCCCAGGACAGGGGGCCCATTCTCTGGGGCCAACGTCCTGACTTTC. It codes for CASSPRTGGPFSGANVLTF.

The chain joins TRBV28 to TRBJ2-3, with TRBD1 matching over 8 bases. The V and J ends lost 3 bases and 3 bases, in that order; junction bases with no gene match: 2. The CDR3 runs to 14 residues. The germline V gene encodes CDR1 MDHEN and CDR2 SYDVKM. CDR3 residues: CASSLRDRTDTQYF. CDR3 sequence (DNA): TGTGCCAGCAGTTTGAGGGACAGGACAGATACGCAGTATTTT.

The count of this clone is one. This chain links TRBV7-6 with TRBJ2-2; 15 bases agree with TRBD2. Trimming removed 7 bases from V and 3 bases from J; junction bases left unmatched: 9. CDR1 is SGHVS and CDR2 is FNYEAQ in the germline V gene. The CDR3 is made up of 18 amino acids. CDR3 in DNA: TGTGCCAGCACAACCGGACTAGCGGGAGGGCCGGACACCGGGGAGCTGTTTTTT. Its translation: CASTTGLAGGPDTGELFF.

The chain is built from TRBV28 and TRBJ2-6, with 7 bases matching TRBD1. Per germline, CDR1 MDHEN and CDR2 SYDVKM. This CDR3 spans 17 amino acids. V was clipped by 4 bases and J by 4 bases; unmatched bases: 10. The CDR3 sequence is CASSSPAGGLGANVLTF. For the CDR3, the DNA is TGTGCCAGCAGTTCCCCCGCAGGGGGATTAGGGGCCAACGTCCTGACTTTC.

The chain recombines TRBV6-6 with TRBJ1-1; TRBD1 agrees at 8 bases. This CDR3 comprises 16 residues. V was pared by 3 bases and J by 3 bases, with 9 bases of the junction left unmatched. CDR1 MNHNY and CDR2 SVGAGI come from the germline V gene (reference sequence). The CDR3 bases are TGTGCCAGCAGTTATTTAACAGGGGGACGGGACACTGAAGCTTTCTTT. Translation gives CASSYLTGGRDTEAFF.

This clone was counted once. This chain joins TRBV29-1 and TRBJ2-2; D not resolved. The V and J ends lost 3 bases and 7 bases respectively, with 9 bases between them. The CDR3 sequence is 12 residues long. The germline CDR1 and CDR2 sequences are SQVTM and ANQGSEA. Here the CDR3 DNA reads TGCAGCGTTGATGACAATTTCGGGGAGCTGTTTTTT. Its translation: CSVDDNFGELFF.

The chain links TRBV4-3 to TRBJ2-2; D gene ambiguous. The CDR3 length is 16 residues. From germline, CDR1 is LGHNA and CDR2 YSLEER. V was shortened by 3 bases and J by 3 bases, with 14 bases between the two germline ends. CDR3 bases: TGCGCCAGCAGCCAGGTCAGCCTCTCTGACACCGGGGAGCTGTTTTTT. Translated: CASSQVSLSDTGELFF.

Remarks on this clone: Other DNA variants within this sample encode the same CDR3. The chain recombines TRBV7-9 with TRBJ2-1; D uncertain. Germline CDR1 is SEHNR and CDR2 is FQNEAQ (reference sequence). The CDR3 has 12 amino acids. Trimming cost V 1 base and J 6 bases, with 4 bases left between them. CDR3 sequence reads: CASSLDPNEQFF. The CDR3 coding sequence is TGTGCCAGCAGCTTAGACCCCAATGAGCAGTTCTTC.

The CDR3: CASSPNGGQEQYF. In DNA form, the CDR3 reads TGTGCCAGCTCCCCAAACGGGGGGCAGGAGCAGTACTTC. The J gene is TRBJ2-7, the V gene TRBV18; perhaps TRBD2 as D (7 bases). Germline loops: CDR1 KGHSH, CDR2 LQKENI. The V end lost 6 bases, the J end lost 7 bases, and 16 bases lay between the germline ends. The CDR3 has 13 amino acids.

V gene TRBV7-9 combines with J gene TRBJ2-5; weak D call: TRBD1 (5 bases). V lost 2 bases and J lost 4, with 14 bases in between. CDR1 SEHNR and CDR2 FQNEAQ come from the germline V gene (reference sequence). The CDR3 has 15 residues. CDR3 amino acids: CASSLRGQIGETQYF. In DNA, the CDR3 is TGTGCCAGCAGCTTAAGGGGTCAAATCGGAGAGACCCAGTACTTC.

The gene calls are TRBV13 and TRBJ1-3; 8 positions match TRBD1. Germline V CDR1 and CDR2: PRHDT, FYEKMQ (reference sequence). The CDR3 spans 17 residues. Trimming cost V 5 bases and J 0 bases; bases outside gene matches: 9. CDR3: CASSGSQGGSSGNTIYF. In nucleotides, the CDR3 is TGTGCCAGCAGCGGATCACAGGGGGGAAGCTCTGGAAACACCATATATTTT.

With regard to this clone: One end of the junction does not line up with germline, which may come from a read error. The chain couples TRBV7-7 to TRBJ2-5; TRBD1 is a possible D gene (6 bases). Looked up from germline, CDR1 is SSHAT and CDR2 is FNYEAQ (reference sequence). The CDR3 has 15 amino acids. CDR3 sequence: CASSLGGYGQETQYF. In nucleotides, the CDR3 is TGTGCTAGCAGCTTAGGGGGTTACGGGCAAGAGACCCAGTACTTC. Complete variable domain (other parts from reference TRBV7-7 and TRBJ2-5): GAGVSQSPRYKVTKRGQDVTLRCDPISSHATLYWYQQALGQGPEFLTYFNYEAQPDKSGLPSDRFSAERPEGSISTLTIQRTEQRDSAMYRCASSLGGYGQETQYFGPGTRLLVL.

Comments on this clone: The junction shows a germline mismatch at one end, possibly a read error. The J gene is TRBJ2-5, the V gene TRBV13, with TRBD2 matching 14 bases. Germline CDR1 reads PRHDT; CDR2 reads FYEKMQ (reference sequence). The CDR3 covers 18 residues. CDR3 amino acids: CASSSVGTSGGSRESQYF. In nucleotides, the CDR3 is TGTGCCAGCAGCTCCGTTGGGACTAGCGGGGGCTCGAGAGAGTCCCAGTACTTC.

This clone came up a few times. V gene TRBV6-1 combines with J gene TRBJ1-2; a possible D gene is TRBD1 (5 bases). The CDR3 is 12 amino acids. The germline gives CDR1 MNHNS, CDR2 SASEGT. Trimming removed 8 bases at V and 5 bases at J, with 12 bases between. This CDR3 is CASATDTYGYTF. In DNA, the CDR3 is TGTGCCAGCGCGACAGACACATATGGCTACACCTTC.

This chain's CDR3 is CASSLADISYEQYF. The CDR3 nucleotides are TGCGCCAGCAGCTTGGCCGACATCTCCTACGAGCAGTACTTC. V and J are TRBV5-1 and TRBJ2-7; D not certain. The V end was cut by 0 bases, the J end by 0 bases, with 7 bases between. This CDR3 is 14 amino acids long. In germline, CDR1 is SGHRS, CDR2 YFSETQ.

Remarks on this clone: The same CDR3 arises from other DNA sequences in this sample as well. J is TRBJ2-1 and V is TRBV28; no clear D. Germline-derived CDR1 and CDR2 are MDHEN and SYDVKM. V was trimmed by 3 bases and J by 5 bases, leaving 8 bases between them. This CDR3 spans 13 amino acids. DNA for the CDR3: TGTGCCAGCAGTTTCCGCTTAGACAATGAGCAGTTCTTC. Its protein product is CASSFRLDNEQFF. Variable domain in full (rest from reference TRBV28 and TRBJ2-1): DVKVTQSSRYLVKRTGEKVFLECVQDMDHENMFWYRQDPGLGLRLIYFSYDVKMKEKGDIPEGYSVSREKKERFSLILESASTNQTSMYLCASSFRLDNEQFFGPGTRLTVL.

Only one count was recorded for this clone. The chain combines TRBV11-2 with TRBJ2-6; 9 positions match TRBD2. CDR3 length: 18 residues. With V trimmed by 3 bases and J by 0 bases, 6 bases remained unmatched. Germline assignment: CDR1 SGHAT and CDR2 FQNNGV. The CDR3 bases are TGTGCCAGCAGCTTCGGGAGACTAGCGGCCTCTGGGGCCAACGTCCTGACTTTC. Its translation is CASSFGRLAASGANVLTF.

The chain combines TRBV6-5 with TRBJ2-3; D remains ambiguous. The germline gives CDR1 MNHEY, CDR2 SVGAGI. V lost 0 bases and J 4 bases, leaving 5 bases between the germline ends. CDR3 length: 13 residues. The CDR3 DNA reads TGTGCCAGCAGTTACTCGACTGCAGATACGCAGTATTTT. Protein: CASSYSTADTQYF.

The rearrangement uses TRBV25-1 and TRBJ1-5, with 9 bases lining up with TRBD1. The CDR3 is 15 amino acids. In germline, CDR1 is MGHDK, CDR2 SYGVNS. The junction had 3 bases not matched to a gene; V was cut back by 2 bases and J by 4 bases. The CDR3 DNA follows: TGTGCCAGCAGTGAAGGGACAGGGACAAATCAGCCCCAGCATTTT. Amino acids: CASSEGTGTNQPQHF.

A single count supports this clone. The V gene is TRBV6-5, the J gene TRBJ2-5; D is undetermined. CDR1 and CDR2 (germline): MNHEY, SVGAGI. The CDR3 runs to 11 residues. The V gene lost 6 bases and the J gene lost 5 bases, with 7 bases spanning the gap. The CDR3 is CASRTAETQYF. The DNA for the CDR3 is TGTGCCAGCAGAACCGCCGAGACCCAGTACTTC.

V is TRBV5-4 and J is TRBJ1-1, with 8 positions matching TRBD1. The CDR3 extends over 14 amino acids. Germline V lookup: CDR1 SGHNT, CDR2 YYREEE (reference sequence). V lost 4 bases, J lost 3 bases, and 5 bases stayed unmatched. CDR3 loop: CASSLTGGDTEAFF. DNA of the CDR3: TGTGCCAGCAGCCTCACAGGGGGAGACACTGAAGCTTTCTTT.

About this clone itself: Other nucleotide sequences from this sample produce the same CDR3. The rearrangement joins TRBV27 to TRBJ2-1; 8 bases agree with TRBD1. V gave up 6 bases and J gave up 10 bases; unmatched junction bases: 2. The CDR3 totals 11 residues. Germline-derived CDR1 and CDR2 are MNHEY and SMNVEV (reference sequence). The CDR3 nucleotides are TGTGCCAGCAGCCCAGGGGGCGAGCAGTTCTTC. Its translation: CASSPGGEQFF.

This rearrangement joins TRBV4-3 to TRBJ2-1; D could derive from TRBD1 or TRBD2 (6 bases each). V lost 1 base to trimming and J lost 0 bases, with 13 bases between them. The CDR3 totals 17 residues. Germline loops: CDR1 LGHNA, CDR2 YSLEER. The CDR3 DNA reads as TGCGCCAGCAGCCAAGGGGTCGGAGGGGGCTCCTACAATGAGCAGTTCTTC. Amino acids: CASSQGVGGGSYNEQFF.